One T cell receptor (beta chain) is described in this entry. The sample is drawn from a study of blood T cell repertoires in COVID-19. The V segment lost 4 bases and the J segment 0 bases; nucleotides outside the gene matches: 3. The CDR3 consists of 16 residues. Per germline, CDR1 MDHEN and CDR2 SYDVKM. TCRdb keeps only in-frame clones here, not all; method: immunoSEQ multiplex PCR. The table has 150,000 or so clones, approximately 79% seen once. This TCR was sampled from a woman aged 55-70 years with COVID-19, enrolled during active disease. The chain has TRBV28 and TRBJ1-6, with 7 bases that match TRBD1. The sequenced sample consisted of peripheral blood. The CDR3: CASSSRDSSYNSPLHF. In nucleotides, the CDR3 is TGTGCCAGCAGTTCCCGGGACAGCTCCTATAATTCACCCCTCCACTTT.